These T cell receptor beta chains were read from a single sample in a study of shared clonotypes between healthy human individuals. Produced via immunoSEQ multiplex PCR; TCRdb's table is partial and in-frame only. The table lists millions of clones, about 93% of them singletons. Sequencing was done on a sample of naive CD8+ T cells from PBMCs. The receptors come from a man aged 18-30 years in good health. Some clones in this sample may be carry-over from other donors' samples. Each CDR3 is given with its conserved first and last residue. D genes are given only for firm matches. A clone size is listed for some rows: how often the clone was seen (once, few, many), or a class if it is expanded.

J gene: TRBJ1-1; V gene: TRBV7-9; D gene: -; clone size: once; CDR3 protein: CASSLAQGLNTEAFF; CDR3 DNA: TGTGCCAGCAGCTTAGCGCAGGGGTTGAACACTGAAGCTTTCTTT
J gene: TRBJ2-1; V gene: TRBV5-1; D gene: TRBD1; clone size: once; CDR3 protein: CASSSGQGPYNEQFF; CDR3 DNA: TGCGCCAGCAGCTCAGGACAGGGTCCCTACAATGAGCAGTTCTTC
J gene: TRBJ2-1; V gene: TRBV5-6; D gene: -; clone size: -; CDR3 protein: CASSLGAEQFF; CDR3 DNA: TGTGCCAGCAGCTTGGGAGCAGAGCAGTTCTTC
J gene: TRBJ2-7; V gene: TRBV5-1; D gene: -; clone size: -; CDR3 protein: CASSFGYSRGEQYF; CDR3 DNA: TGCGCCAGCAGCTTCGGGTACTCCCGGGGCGAGCAGTACTTC
J gene: TRBJ2-7; V gene: TRBV5-4; D gene: TRBD2; clone size: once; CDR3 protein: CASSLKTSGYEQYF; CDR3 DNA: TGTGCCAGCAGCCTCAAAACTAGCGGCTACGAGCAGTACTTC
J gene: TRBJ1-2; V gene: TRBV2; D gene: TRBD1; clone size: -; CDR3 protein: CASTLGQGLRGYTF; CDR3 DNA: TGTGCCAGCACCCTGGGACAGGGGCTTCGCGGCTACACCTTC
J gene: TRBJ2-7; V gene: TRBV6-5; D gene: -; clone size: once; CDR3 protein: CASHYLYEQYF; CDR3 DNA: TGTGCCAGCCATTATCTCTACGAGCAGTACTTC
J gene: TRBJ1-4; V gene: TRBV5-1; D gene: TRBD1; clone size: -; CDR3 protein: CASSPGALIHENRGTNEKLFF; CDR3 DNA: TGCGCCAGCAGCCCGGGAGCCCTAATCCACGAAAACAGGGGAACTAATGAAAAACTGTTTTTT
J gene: TRBJ1-3; V gene: TRBV27; D gene: -; clone size: -; CDR3 protein: CASSPGPGPGNTIYF; CDR3 DNA: TGTGCCAGCAGTCCGGGCCCTGGGCCTGGAAACACCATATATTTT
J gene: TRBJ2-2; V gene: TRBV12-5; D gene: -; clone size: -; CDR3 protein: CAEGRQANTGELFF; CDR3 DNA: TGTGCCGAGGGTAGACAGGCGAACACCGGGGAGCTGTTTTTT
J gene: TRBJ2-2; V gene: TRBV27; D gene: -; clone size: -; CDR3 protein: CASSPERGGELFF; CDR3 DNA: TGTGCCAGCAGCCCAGAAAGGGGCGGGGAGCTGTTTTTT
J gene: TRBJ2-4; V gene: TRBV9; D gene: -; clone size: -; CDR3 protein: CASSPNGGAKNIQYF; CDR3 DNA: TGTGCCAGCAGCCCTAACGGTGGAGCCAAAAACATTCAGTACTTC
J gene: TRBJ2-1; V gene: TRBV11-3; D gene: TRBD1; clone size: -; CDR3 protein: CASSFDPGQGFLDEQFF; CDR3 DNA: TGTGCCAGCAGCTTTGATCCGGGACAGGGTTTTTTGGATGAGCAGTTCTTC
J gene: TRBJ1-4; V gene: TRBV7-2; D gene: -; clone size: -; CDR3 protein: CASSWGAAIRNEKLFF; CDR3 DNA: TGTGCCAGCAGCTGGGGGGCGGCAATTAGAAATGAAAAACTGTTTTTT
J gene: TRBJ1-5; V gene: TRBV27; D gene: -; clone size: -; CDR3 protein: CASSLGASNQPQHF; CDR3 DNA: TGTGCCAGCAGTTTAGGGGCAAGCAATCAGCCCCAGCATTTT
J gene: TRBJ2-1; V gene: TRBV7-8; D gene: -; clone size: -; CDR3 protein: CASSLVWDRVASGRLYGQFF; CDR3 DNA: TGTGCCAGCAGCTTAGTCTGGGACAGGGTTGCTAGCGGGCGGTTATACGGGCAGTTCTTC
J gene: TRBJ2-1; V gene: TRBV27; D gene: TRBD1; clone size: -; CDR3 protein: CASRARDRGFNEQFF; CDR3 DNA: TGTGCCAGCAGAGCCCGGGACAGGGGGTTCAATGAGCAGTTCTTC
J gene: TRBJ2-5; V gene: TRBV11-2; D gene: -; clone size: -; CDR3 protein: CASSLLAFIQETQYF; CDR3 DNA: TGTGCCAGCAGCTTACTAGCGTTCATCCAAGAGACCCAGTACTTC
J gene: TRBJ2-2; V gene: TRBV4-3; D gene: -; clone size: -; CDR3 protein: CASSQDQGEGWNTGELFF; CDR3 DNA: TGCGCCAGCAGTCAAGATCAGGGGGAGGGCTGGAACACCGGGGAGCTGTTTTTT
J gene: TRBJ2-2; V gene: TRBV6-5; D gene: -; clone size: -; CDR3 protein: CASSYGETGELFF; CDR3 DNA: TGTGCCAGCAGTTACGGGGAAACCGGGGAGCTGTTTTTT
J gene: TRBJ1-4; V gene: TRBV27; D gene: -; clone size: -; CDR3 protein: CASSPNRDILFF; CDR3 DNA: TGTGCCAGCAGCCCCAACCGGGACATCCTGTTTTTT
J gene: TRBJ1-5; V gene: TRBV5-1; D gene: TRBD1; clone size: -; CDR3 protein: CASSLGQGGTQPQHF; CDR3 DNA: TGCGCCAGCAGCTTGGGACAGGGGGGGACTCAGCCCCAGCATTTT
J gene: TRBJ2-3; V gene: TRBV29-1; D gene: -; clone size: -; CDR3 protein: CSVESRLEVDTQYF; CDR3 DNA: TGCAGCGTTGAGTCACGGCTAGAGGTAGATACGCAGTATTTT
J gene: TRBJ2-1; V gene: TRBV9; D gene: TRBD1; clone size: -; CDR3 protein: CASSVVGTGGYYEQFF; CDR3 DNA: TGTGCCAGCAGCGTAGTAGGGACAGGGGGTTATTATGAGCAGTTCTTC
J gene: TRBJ1-5; V gene: TRBV28; D gene: -; clone size: -; CDR3 protein: CASSLYPRGSQPQHF; CDR3 DNA: TGTGCCAGCAGTTTATACCCCCGGGGTAGCCAGCCCCAGCATTTT
J gene: TRBJ2-7; V gene: TRBV29-1; D gene: -; clone size: -; CDR3 protein: CSVRQDYEQYF; CDR3 DNA: TGCAGCGTTCGACAGGATTACGAGCAGTACTTC
J gene: TRBJ2-1; V gene: TRBV4-1; D gene: -; clone size: -; CDR3 protein: CASSQEWANEQFF; CDR3 DNA: TGCGCCAGCAGCCAAGAGTGGGCCAATGAGCAGTTCTTC
J gene: TRBJ1-2; V gene: TRBV6-1; D gene: TRBD1; clone size: -; CDR3 protein: CASSEVWAGGINGYTF; CDR3 DNA: TGTGCCAGCAGTGAAGTGTGGGCAGGGGGCATAAATGGCTACACCTTC
J gene: TRBJ2-7; V gene: TRBV7-3; D gene: -; clone size: -; CDR3 protein: CASSQGRTYEQYF; CDR3 DNA: TGTGCCAGCAGCCAAGGGCGTACCTACGAGCAGTACTTC
J gene: TRBJ1-4; V gene: TRBV7-8; D gene: TRBD1; clone size: -; CDR3 protein: CASSLTGNNEKLFF; CDR3 DNA: TGTGCCAGCAGCTTGACAGGGAACAATGAAAAACTGTTTTTT
J gene: TRBJ2-5; V gene: TRBV6-6; D gene: -; clone size: -; CDR3 protein: CASSAVRTQETQYF; CDR3 DNA: TGTGCCAGCAGCGCCGTCAGGACCCAAGAGACCCAGTACTTC
J gene: TRBJ2-6; V gene: TRBV4-2; D gene: TRBD1; clone size: -; CDR3 protein: CASSLWPVTGGSPSGANVLTF; CDR3 DNA: TGTGCCAGCAGCCTGTGGCCCGTGACAGGGGGCTCCCCCTCTGGGGCCAACGTCCTGACTTTC
J gene: TRBJ2-2; V gene: TRBV7-9; D gene: -; clone size: -; CDR3 protein: CASSWTVTGELFF; CDR3 DNA: TGTGCCAGCTCGTGGACAGTGACCGGGGAGCTGTTTTTT
J gene: TRBJ2-7; V gene: TRBV7-9; D gene: TRBD1; clone size: -; CDR3 protein: CASSLEGQGYEQYF; CDR3 DNA: TGTGCCAGCAGCTTAGAGGGACAGGGTTACGAGCAGTACTTC
J gene: TRBJ1-5; V gene: TRBV27; D gene: -; clone size: -; CDR3 protein: CASSLYPRQPQHF; CDR3 DNA: TGTGCCAGCAGTTTATATCCCCGGCAGCCCCAGCATTTT
J gene: TRBJ2-7; V gene: TRBV13; D gene: -; clone size: -; CDR3 protein: CASSILGAKGPTYEQYF; CDR3 DNA: TGTGCCAGCAGCATACTGGGGGCCAAAGGCCCAACCTACGAGCAGTACTTC
J gene: TRBJ2-1; V gene: TRBV13; D gene: TRBD2; clone size: -; CDR3 protein: CASSPPGAGGNNEQFF; CDR3 DNA: TGTGCCAGCAGCCCTCCTGGCGCGGGAGGGAACAATGAGCAGTTCTTC
J gene: TRBJ2-5; V gene: TRBV5-5; D gene: -; clone size: -; CDR3 protein: CASSLEVLNLSAETQYF; CDR3 DNA: TGTGCCAGCAGCTTGGAGGTCTTAAACCTGTCCGCAGAGACCCAGTACTTC
J gene: TRBJ2-7; V gene: TRBV6-5; D gene: TRBD1; clone size: -; CDR3 protein: CASSYVDRGYEQYF; CDR3 DNA: TGTGCCAGCAGTTACGTCGACAGGGGATACGAGCAGTACTTC
J gene: TRBJ2-2; V gene: TRBV28; D gene: TRBD1; clone size: -; CDR3 protein: CASSVPDRVYTGELFF; CDR3 DNA: TGTGCCAGCAGTGTCCCGGACAGGGTGTACACCGGGGAGCTGTTTTTT
J gene: TRBJ1-5; V gene: TRBV6-5; D gene: TRBD1; clone size: -; CDR3 protein: CASRQGSNQPQHF; CDR3 DNA: TGTGCCAGCCGACAGGGAAGCAATCAGCCCCAGCATTTT
J gene: TRBJ2-1; V gene: TRBV6-5; D gene: TRBD1; clone size: -; CDR3 protein: CASSSDRGQGYNEQFF; CDR3 DNA: TGTGCCAGCAGTTCCGACAGGGGGCAAGGGTACAATGAGCAGTTCTTC